This T cell receptor beta chain was sequenced for a study of blood T cell repertoires in COVID-19. Turning to the study itself: Some COVID-19 samples were acute and others convalescent; all came from the United States, Italy and Spain. Sample material is recorded as cDNA or gDNA derived from T cells, B-cell-depleted T cells, or PBMCs.

Only in-frame clones appear in the TCRdb table, and some are missing; sequencing was by immunoSEQ multiplex PCR. The top ten clones hold 5.5% to 7.5% of a sample with a few hundred thousand clones, 80% to 85% of them seen once. This CDR3 spans 13 amino acids. J gave up 5 bases and V 3 bases, and 3 bases lay outside the gene matches. Per germline, CDR1 SGHTA and CDR2 FQGNSA. Sequenced material: PBMCs or T cells enriched from blood (not recorded which). The rearrangement uses TRBV7-2 and TRBJ2-5; the match to TRBD2 covers 7 bases. This clonotype was sampled from a woman in her thirties or forties who had recovered from COVID-19. CDR3: CASSLEAGETQYF. The CDR3 DNA follows: TGTGCCAGCAGCTTGGAAGCGGGGGAGACCCAGTACTTC.